This is a list of T cell receptor beta chains from one sample in a study of regulatory T cells in long-lasting Graves disease. TCRdb redid the calling of the multiplex PCR reads with MiXCR, one entry per CDR3 protein. The sample records about 520,000 distinct CDR3 sequences, 12% being singletons. These data were also filed under a second study, of T cells in Graves' hyperthyroidism and ophthalmopathy.

Sequencing used peripheral blood mononuclear cells (PBMCs), obtained at new diagnosis, from a patient treated with antithyroid drugs. The receptors shown here come from a woman aged 25 to 39 with Graves disease. Each CDR3 is given with its conserved first and last residue. The D gene is left open where the match is weak. Not all rows give a size; the values are once, few, many and, for expanded clones, a class.

cdr3_nt	cdr3_aa	d_call	clone_size	v_call	j_call
TGTGCCAGCAGCCAAGTCGGGACTAGCGGGGTCTATGAGCAGTTCTTC	CASSQVGTSGVYEQFF	TRBD2	many	TRBV3-1	TRBJ2-1
TGCAGCGTTGGAGGTCTCGGGATAGAGCAGTACTTC	CSVGGLGIEQYF	.	.	TRBV29-1	TRBJ2-7
TGTGCCAGCAGTCCCCGAGTCTCCTTAGCCAAAAACATTCAGTACTTC	CASSPRVSLAKNIQYF	.	many	TRBV12-3/TRBV12-4	TRBJ2-4
TGTGCCACCAGACAGGGGCTGAACACTGAAGCTTTCTTT	CATRQGLNTEAFF	TRBD1	many	TRBV6-1	TRBJ1-1
TGCAGTGCTAGAGATCGGAACGGGATGGTGACAGATACGCAGTATTTT	CSARDRNGMVTDTQYF	.	many	TRBV20-1	TRBJ2-3
TGTGCCTCTGGACTGGTGCAATTGGGCGAGCAGTACTTC	CASGLVQLGEQYF	.	many	TRBV7-2	TRBJ2-7
TGCAGCGTTGATTACAGGCGCAGGCCTGAAGCTTTCTTT	CSVDYRRRPEAFF	.	many	TRBV29-1	TRBJ1-1
TGTGCCAGCAGCCGACTAGCGGGTACCAGCACAGATACGCAGTATTTT	CASSRLAGTSTDTQYF	TRBD2	.	TRBV7-2	TRBJ2-3
TGTGCCAGCGCATACGGGAATTCACCCCTCCACTTT	CASAYGNSPLHF	.	few	TRBV7-9	TRBJ1-6
TGTGCCAGCAGCCTAGGACAGGGTTCAACCTACGAGCAGTACTTC	CASSLGQGSTYEQYF	TRBD1	many	TRBV12-3/TRBV12-4	TRBJ2-7
TGTGCCAGCAGTTACTCGCTGGGGAGGAACACAGATACGCAGTATTTT	CASSYSLGRNTDTQYF	.	.	TRBV6-5	TRBJ2-3
TGTGCCAGCAGCTTGAAGGCGGTGGGGTACACTGAAGCTTTCTTT	CASSLKAVGYTEAFF	.	.	TRBV5-5	TRBJ1-1
TGTGCCAGCAGCTTAGGCAGGGGGCAGAGGAACACTGAAGCTTTCTTT	CASSLGRGQRNTEAFF	TRBD1	.	TRBV7-8	TRBJ1-1
TGCAGTGCTAGGAGGCGGGGCTCTGGAAACACCATATATTTT	CSARRRGSGNTIYF	.	many	TRBV20-1	TRBJ1-3
TGTGCCAGCAGCGAATTAGGGACTACTCGTACCGGGGAGCTGTTTTTT	CASSELGTTRTGELFF	TRBD2	many	TRBV13	TRBJ2-2
TGTGCCAGCAGACCTATCCAAGGGCTACGCAATCAGCCCCAGCATTTT	CASRPIQGLRNQPQHF	.	many	TRBV27	TRBJ1-5
TGTGCCAGCAATCGACAGGGTGGCTCTGAGCAGTTCTTC	CASNRQGGSEQFF	TRBD1	.	TRBV6-2/TRBV6-3	TRBJ2-1
TGTGCCACCAGTGATTCGGACACCCCGGGGGGCAATGAGCAGTTCTTC	CATSDSDTPGGNEQFF	TRBD2	many	TRBV24-1	TRBJ2-1
TGTGCCAGCAGCTTATCGGCGTGGGGGCGGACTGAAGCTTTCTTT	CASSLSAWGRTEAFF	.	many	TRBV7-2	TRBJ1-1
TGTGCCAGCAGCCCTGGACTAGTCGAGGCCAAAAACATTCAGTACTTC	CASSPGLVEAKNIQYF	TRBD2	many	TRBV11-2	TRBJ2-4
TGTGCCAGCAGTACCCTCTATGGCTACACCTTC	CASSTLYGYTF	.	.	TRBV12-3/TRBV12-4	TRBJ1-2
TGTGCCAGCTCACCAAATATAGGACAGCAAAACATTCAGTACTTC	CASSPNIGQQNIQYF	.	many	TRBV18	TRBJ2-4
TGTGCCAGCAGTCAACAGGGTAGCAATCAGCCCCAGCATTTT	CASSQQGSNQPQHF	.	many	TRBV27	TRBJ1-5
TGTGCCAGCAGTCTCACCCGACAGGGAACGGGGGGAAAACTGTTTTTT	CASSLTRQGTGGKLFF	TRBD1	few	TRBV27	TRBJ1-4
TGCAGTGCTAGAGATGCTGCACAGATTAACACCGGGGAGCTGTTTTTT	CSARDAAQINTGELFF	.	.	TRBV20-1	TRBJ2-2